The clone carrying this TCR beta chain was recorded a few times. This record comes from a study of cytomegalovirus exposure and HLA in healthy donors. Study as a whole: From donors who were HLA-typed, an early data release held approximately 80 million unique TCRs.

PCR employed 60 Vbeta and 13 Jbeta primers. Measured with immunoSEQ multiplex PCR; TCRdb has only the in-frame clones, and not every one. The sample gives more than 80,000 clones, around 74% of which show up once; 2.5% to 3% is in the top ten. CDR1 is SGHVS and CDR2 is FQNEAQ in the germline V gene. Trimming cost V 2 bases and J 5 bases; bases outside gene matches: 13. The CDR3 spans 17 residues. This sequence joins TRBV7-8 and TRBJ1-1; 8 positions agree with TRBD1. The TCR comes from a female donor in good health and CMV-seropositive. Sequencing input: PBMCs. The CDR3 here is CASSLSSGQGVGTEAFF. CDR3 DNA: TGTGCCAGCAGCTTAAGTTCCGGACAGGGAGTGGGGACTGAAGCTTTCTTT. Full variable domain (missing parts from reference TRBV7-8 and TRBJ1-1): GAGVSQSPRYKVAKRGQDVALRCDPISGHVSLFWYQQALGQGPEFLTYFQNEAQLDKSGLPSDRFFAERPEGSVSTLKIQRTQQEDSAVYLCASSLSSGQGVGTEAFFGQGTRLTVV.